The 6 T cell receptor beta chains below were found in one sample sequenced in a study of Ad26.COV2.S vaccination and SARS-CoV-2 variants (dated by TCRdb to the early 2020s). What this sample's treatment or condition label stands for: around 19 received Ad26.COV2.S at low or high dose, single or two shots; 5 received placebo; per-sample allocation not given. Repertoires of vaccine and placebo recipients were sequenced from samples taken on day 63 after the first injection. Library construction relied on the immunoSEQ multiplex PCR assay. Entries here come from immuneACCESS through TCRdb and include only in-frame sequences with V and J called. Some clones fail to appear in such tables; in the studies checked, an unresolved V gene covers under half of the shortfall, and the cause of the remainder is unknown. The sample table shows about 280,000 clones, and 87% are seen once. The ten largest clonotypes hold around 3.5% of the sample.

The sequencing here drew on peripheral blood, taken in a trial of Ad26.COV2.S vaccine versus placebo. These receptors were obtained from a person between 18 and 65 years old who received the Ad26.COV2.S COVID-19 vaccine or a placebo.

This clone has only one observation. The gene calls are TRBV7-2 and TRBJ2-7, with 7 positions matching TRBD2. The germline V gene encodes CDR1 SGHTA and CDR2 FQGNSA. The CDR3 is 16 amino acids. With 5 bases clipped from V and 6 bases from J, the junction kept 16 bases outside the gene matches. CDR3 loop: CASSPGGGQSKGEQYF. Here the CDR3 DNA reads TGTGCCAGCAGCCCGGGGGGAGGGCAAAGCAAAGGCGAGCAGTACTTC.

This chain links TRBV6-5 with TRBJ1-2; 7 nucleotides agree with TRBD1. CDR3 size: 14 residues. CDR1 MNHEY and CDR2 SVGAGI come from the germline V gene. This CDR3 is CAIGSPTGDFGYTF. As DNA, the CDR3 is TGTGCGATCGGGAGCCCAACAGGGGATTTCGGCTACACCTTC.

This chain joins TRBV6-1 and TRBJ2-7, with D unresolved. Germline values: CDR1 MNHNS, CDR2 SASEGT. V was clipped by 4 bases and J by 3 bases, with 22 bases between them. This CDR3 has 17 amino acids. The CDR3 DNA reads TGTGCCAGCAGTGCTTGGAGTCCCGGCTTGGGTTTCTACGAGCAGTACTTC. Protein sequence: CASSAWSPGLGFYEQYF.

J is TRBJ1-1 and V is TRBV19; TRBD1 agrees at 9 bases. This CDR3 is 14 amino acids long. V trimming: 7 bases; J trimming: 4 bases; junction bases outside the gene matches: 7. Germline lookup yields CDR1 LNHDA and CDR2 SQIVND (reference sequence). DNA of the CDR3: TGTGCCAGTAAAACAGGGGGCGATACCACTGAAGCTTTCTTT. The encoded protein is CASKTGGDTTEAFF.

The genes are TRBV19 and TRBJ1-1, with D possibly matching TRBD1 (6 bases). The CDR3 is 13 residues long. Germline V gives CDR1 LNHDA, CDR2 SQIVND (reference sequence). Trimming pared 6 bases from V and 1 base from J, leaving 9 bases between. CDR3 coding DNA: TGTGCCAGTAGCACACAGGGGAACACTGAAGCTTTCTTT. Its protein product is CASSTQGNTEAFF.

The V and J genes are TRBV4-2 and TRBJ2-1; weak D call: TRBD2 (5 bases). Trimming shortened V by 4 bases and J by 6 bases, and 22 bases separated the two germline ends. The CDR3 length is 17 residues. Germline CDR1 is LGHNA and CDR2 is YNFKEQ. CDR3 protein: CASSRQLATGPVNEQFF. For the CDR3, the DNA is TGTGCCAGCAGCCGGCAGTTAGCGACCGGTCCTGTCAATGAGCAGTTCTTC.